This entry is about one T cell receptor beta chain. The germline V gene encodes CDR1 SEHNR and CDR2 FQNEAQ (reference sequence). Trimming took 4 bases from V and 2 from J; bases not matched to a gene: 6. The CDR3 loop spans 15 amino acids. The sample comes from a study of cytomegalovirus exposure and HLA in healthy donors. Study-level background: Earlier, some 170 million T cells were analyzed, and some 120 million unique TCR beta sequences were found among them. Ancestry clustering placed more than 80% of roughly 400 genotyped donors in the Caucasian-associated cluster.

PCR amplification relied on 60 Vbeta primers (plus 13 Jbeta primers). The protocol was immunoSEQ multiplex PCR, while the TCRdb copy is restricted to in-frame clones and leaves out a portion. Seen in this sample are approximately 70,000 clones; the ten most common clones hold 5%. The genes are TRBV7-9 and TRBJ2-7; 9 bases line up with TRBD1. Sequencing input: PBMCs. The source is a woman aged 40 to 49 in good health and CMV-seropositive. The CDR3 bases are TGTGCCAGCAGCTCTACACAGGGGGCACCCTACGAGCAGTACTTC. Its translation: CASSSTQGAPYEQYF.